The 10 T cell receptor beta chains below all came from one sample that was sequenced in a study of T cell repertoires in cytomegalovirus infection. TCRdb re-called the reads with MiXCR, one entry per CDR3 protein. The sample consists of approximately 500,000 distinct CDR3 sequences, about 11% of them appearing once. Sequenced input: PBMCs. These receptors were collected from a human donor in good health (CMV status not recorded). Some clones in this sample may be carry-over from other donors' samples.

This clonotype was picked up many times. This chain joins TRBV7-2 and TRBJ2-4; D is perhaps TRBD2 (6 bases). Trimming took 5 bases from V and 4 from J, leaving 15 bases between them. Germline V CDR1 and CDR2: SGHTA, FQGNSA. The CDR3 loop spans 15 amino acids. The CDR3 here is CASSPPGGAKNIQYF. DNA for the CDR3: TGTGCCAGCAGCCCCCCCGGAGGGGCAAAAAACATTCAGTACTTC.

This clonotype came up many times. V usage is TRBV19 and J usage is TRBJ1-5, with D possibly TRBD1 on 6 matching bases. The CDR3 has 17 residues. Germline CDR1 and CDR2: LNHDA and SQIVND (reference sequence). The V and J ends lost 1 base and 0 bases respectively, with 13 bases between them. The CDR3 protein is CASSIVGRGPSNQPQHF. Here the CDR3 DNA reads TGTGCCAGTAGTATAGTCGGCAGGGGCCCTAGCAATCAGCCCCAGCATTTT.

At least ten counts were recorded for this clonotype. The chain has TRBV28 and TRBJ1-4, with 8 bases matching TRBD1. The V and J ends lost 11 bases and 3 bases, in that order; junction bases with no gene match: 5. This CDR3 is built from 13 residues. CDR1 is MDHEN and CDR2 is SYDVKM in the germline V gene. The CDR3 DNA reads as TGTGCCGGGCAGGGGGCAGCTAATGAAAAACTGTTTTTT. Translation: CAGQGAANEKLFF.

The chain couples TRBV20-1 to TRBJ2-7; D possibly corresponds to TRBD2 (6 bases). The CDR3 is 13 residues long. V was cut by 5 bases and J by 3 bases, with 14 bases left in between. CDR1 and CDR2 from the germline V gene are DFQATT and SNEGSKA (reference sequence). CDR3 protein: CSASGTLYYEQYF. CDR3 sequence (DNA): TGCAGTGCTTCCGGGACTCTTTACTACGAGCAGTACTTC.

This clonotype was detected only a few times. This rearrangement joins TRBV3-1 to TRBJ1-1; D possibly corresponds to TRBD1 (6 bases). CDR1 is LGHDT, CDR2 YNNKEL, per germline (reference sequence). V lost 0 bases to trimming and J lost 4 bases, with 18 bases between them. This CDR3 spans 17 amino acids. In DNA, the CDR3 is TGTGCCAGCAGCCAAGAACAGGGTGTCCCAGAAGGCACTGAAGCTTTCTTT. This sequence encodes CASSQEQGVPEGTEAFF.

The table lists this clonotype with a few counts. The V call is TRBV18, the J call TRBJ2-2; no definite D call. V dropped 4 bases and J dropped 8 bases, with 5 bases sitting between them. CDR1 and CDR2 from the germline V gene are KGHSH and LQKENI. The length of the CDR3 is 11 residues. This chain's CDR3 is CASSREGELFF. The CDR3 DNA sequence: TGTGCCAGCTCACGGGAAGGGGAGCTGTTTTTT.

This clonotype appeared once. The chain recombines TRBV27 with TRBJ2-7, with 9 nucleotides matching TRBD2. CDR3 length: 14 amino acids. Germline CDR1 MNHEY, CDR2 SMNVEV (reference sequence). V was clipped by 6 bases and J by 5 bases; unmatched bases: 8. CDR3 in amino acids: CASSFSGSMNEQYF. In DNA form, the CDR3 reads TGTGCCAGCAGCTTTAGCGGGAGTATGAACGAGCAGTACTTC.

The gene calls are TRBV28 and TRBJ1-5; perhaps TRBD1 as D (6 bases). The CDR3 covers 13 residues. Germline V gene data show CDR1 as MDHEN and CDR2 as SYDVKM. The CDR3 coding sequence is TGTGTCACCAAGAGGGACATTGGTCAGCCCCAGCATTTT. It codes for CVTKRDIGQPQHF.

In this sample, this clonotype turned up a few times. CDR3 residues: CSVAQGLHGYTF. CDR3 nucleotide sequence: TGCAGCGTTGCTCAGGGGTTGCATGGCTACACCTTC. The chain combines TRBV29-1 with TRBJ1-2, with D tentatively TRBD1 (6 bases). The CDR3 is 12 residues long. Trimming took 4 bases from V and 6 from J, leaving 12 bases between them. Germline CDR1 and CDR2: SQVTM and ANQGSEA.

This clonotype was picked up many times. The chain joins TRBV7-2 to TRBJ1-2; TRBD1 matches 7 bases. The length of the CDR3 is 15 residues. V lost 3 bases and J lost 6; bases outside the gene matches: 10. Germline CDR1 reads SGHTA; CDR2 reads FQGNSA. CDR3 DNA sequence: TGTGCCAGCAGCTTCCGAGAGACAGGGTATCATGGCTACACCTTC. Residues: CASSFRETGYHGYTF.